The clone carrying this T cell receptor beta chain was detected once. Clones were sequenced by immunoSEQ multiplex PCR, and TCRdb holds only the in-frame ones, with some missing. This table has about 53,000 clones, approximately 84% appearing once. This specimen belongs to a study of OX40 agonist ivuxolimab in advanced cancers. Whole-study context: Prior anti-PD-1, anti-PD-L1 or anti-CTLA-4 therapy was allowed; around 43% had some.

Sampling of blood occurred at baseline, cycle 4 day 1, and cycle 7 day 1. This sequence originates from an adult with an advanced solid tumor such as melanoma, head and neck, liver or kidney cancer. Sequenced here: CD4+ or CD8+ T cells sorted from blood, sampled in a trial of the OX40 agonist ivuxolimab.

CDR3: CASSLLSTNEKLFF. CDR3 in DNA: TGTGCCAGCAGCCTGCTATCAACTAATGAAAAACTGTTTTTT. The J gene is TRBJ1-4, the V gene TRBV7-9; D unresolved. Germline lookup yields CDR1 SEHNR and CDR2 FQNEAQ (reference sequence). The CDR3 is made up of 14 amino acids. With 5 bases removed from V and 0 bases from J, the gap between germline ends came to 7 bases.